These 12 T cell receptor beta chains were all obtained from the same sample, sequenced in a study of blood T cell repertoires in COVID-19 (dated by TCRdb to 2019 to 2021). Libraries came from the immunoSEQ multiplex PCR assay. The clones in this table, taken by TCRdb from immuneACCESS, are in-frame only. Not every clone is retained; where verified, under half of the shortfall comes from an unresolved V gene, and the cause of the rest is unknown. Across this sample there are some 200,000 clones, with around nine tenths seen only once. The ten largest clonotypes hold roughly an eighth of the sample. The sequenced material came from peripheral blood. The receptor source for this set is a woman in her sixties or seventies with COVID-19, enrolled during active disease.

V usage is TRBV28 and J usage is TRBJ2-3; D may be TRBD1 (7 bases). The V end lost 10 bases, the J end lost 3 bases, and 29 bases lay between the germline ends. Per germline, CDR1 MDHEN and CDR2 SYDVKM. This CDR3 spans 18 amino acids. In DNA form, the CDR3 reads TGTGCCACAAAGGGACAGAATTTTATCGGGAGAACTACAGATACGCAGTATTTT. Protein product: CATKGQNFIGRTTDTQYF.

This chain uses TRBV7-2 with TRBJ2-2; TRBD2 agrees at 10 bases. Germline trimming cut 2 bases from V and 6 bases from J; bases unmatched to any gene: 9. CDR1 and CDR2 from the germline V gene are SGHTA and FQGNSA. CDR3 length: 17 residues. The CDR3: CASSLRAGGREAGELFF. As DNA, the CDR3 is TGTGCCAGCAGCTTACGAGCGGGAGGGCGCGAGGCCGGGGAGCTGTTTTTT.

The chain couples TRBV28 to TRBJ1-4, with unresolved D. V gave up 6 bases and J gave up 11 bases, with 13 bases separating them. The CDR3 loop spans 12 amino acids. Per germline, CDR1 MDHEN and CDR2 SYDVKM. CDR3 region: CASSPTDWKLFF. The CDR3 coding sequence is TGTGCCAGCAGCCCAACGGACTGGAAACTGTTTTTT.

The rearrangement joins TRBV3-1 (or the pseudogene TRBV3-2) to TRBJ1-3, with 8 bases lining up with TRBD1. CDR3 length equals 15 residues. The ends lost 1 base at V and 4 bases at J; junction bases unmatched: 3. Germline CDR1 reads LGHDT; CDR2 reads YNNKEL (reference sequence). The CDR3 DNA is TGTGCCAGCAGCCAAGGCAGGGGGCCAGGAAACACCATATATTTT. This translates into CASSQGRGPGNTIYF.

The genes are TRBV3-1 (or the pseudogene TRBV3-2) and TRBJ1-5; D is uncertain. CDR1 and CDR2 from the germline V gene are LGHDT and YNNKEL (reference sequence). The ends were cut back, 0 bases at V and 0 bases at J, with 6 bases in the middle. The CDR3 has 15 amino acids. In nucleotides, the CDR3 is TGTGCCAGCAGCCAAGATAGCCGTAGCAATCAGCCCCAGCATTTT. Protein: CASSQDSRSNQPQHF.

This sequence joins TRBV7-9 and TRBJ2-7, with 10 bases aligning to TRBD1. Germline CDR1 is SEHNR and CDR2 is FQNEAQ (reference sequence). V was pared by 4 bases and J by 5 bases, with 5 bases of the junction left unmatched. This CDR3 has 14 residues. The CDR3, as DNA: TGTGCCAGCAGCTCGGGACAGGGGTCCCACGAGCAGTACTTC. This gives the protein CASSSGQGSHEQYF.

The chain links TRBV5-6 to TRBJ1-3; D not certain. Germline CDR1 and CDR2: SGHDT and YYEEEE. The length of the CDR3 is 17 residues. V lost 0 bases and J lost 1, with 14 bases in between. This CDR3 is CASSLGLRGQSGNTIYF. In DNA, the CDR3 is TGTGCCAGCAGCTTGGGCCTTCGGGGTCAATCTGGAAACACCATATATTTT.

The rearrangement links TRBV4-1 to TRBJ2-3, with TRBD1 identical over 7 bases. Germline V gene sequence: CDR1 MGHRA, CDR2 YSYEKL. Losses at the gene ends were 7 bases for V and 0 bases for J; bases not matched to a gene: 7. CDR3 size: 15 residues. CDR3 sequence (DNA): TGCGCCAGCAATTCAGGACAGGATAGCACAGATACGCAGTATTTT. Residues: CASNSGQDSTDTQYF.

CDR3 bases: TGCGCCAGCTGGCCCACTACAGGGAACTATGGCTACACCTTC. It yields the protein CASWPTTGNYGYTF. The chain carries TRBV5-1 and TRBJ1-2; TRBD1 might be the D (6 bases). The CDR3 consists of 14 residues. The ends were cut back, 7 bases at V and 2 bases at J, with 15 bases in the middle. Germline assignment: CDR1 SGHRS and CDR2 YFSETQ.

The DNA for the CDR3 is TGCGCCAGCAGCCAAGGAGGGGAGGGCAGGGGATTCTCACCCCTCCACTTT. Translating it yields CASSQGGEGRGFSPLHF. The V and J genes are TRBV4-3 and TRBJ1-6, with D maybe TRBD1 (6 bases). The germline V gene has CDR1 LGHNA and CDR2 YSLEER. The V gene lost 1 base and the J gene lost 10 bases, with 20 bases spanning the gap. There are 17 residues in the CDR3.

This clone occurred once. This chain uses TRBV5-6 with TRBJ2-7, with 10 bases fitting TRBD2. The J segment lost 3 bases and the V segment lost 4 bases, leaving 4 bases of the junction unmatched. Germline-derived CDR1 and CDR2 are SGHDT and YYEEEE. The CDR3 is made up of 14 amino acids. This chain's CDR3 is CASSPPSGSYEQYF. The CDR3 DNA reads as TGTGCCAGCAGCCCACCTAGCGGGAGCTACGAGCAGTACTTC.

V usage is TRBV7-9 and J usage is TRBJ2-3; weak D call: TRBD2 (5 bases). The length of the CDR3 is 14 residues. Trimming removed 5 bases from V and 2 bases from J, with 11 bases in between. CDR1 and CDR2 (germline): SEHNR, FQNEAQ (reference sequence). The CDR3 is CASSLRDPTDTQYF. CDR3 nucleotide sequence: TGTGCCAGCAGCCTCCGGGATCCCACAGATACGCAGTATTTT.